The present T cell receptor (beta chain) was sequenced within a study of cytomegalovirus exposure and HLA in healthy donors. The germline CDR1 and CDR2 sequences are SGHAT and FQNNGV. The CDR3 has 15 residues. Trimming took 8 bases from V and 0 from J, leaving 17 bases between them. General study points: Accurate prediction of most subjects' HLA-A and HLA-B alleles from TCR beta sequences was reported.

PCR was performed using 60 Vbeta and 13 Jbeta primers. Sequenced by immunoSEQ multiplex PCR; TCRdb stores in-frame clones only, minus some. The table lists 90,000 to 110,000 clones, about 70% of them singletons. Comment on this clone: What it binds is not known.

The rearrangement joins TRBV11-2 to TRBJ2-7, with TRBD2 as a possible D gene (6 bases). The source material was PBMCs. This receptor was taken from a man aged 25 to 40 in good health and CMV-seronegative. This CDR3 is CASGSLRDSSYEQYF. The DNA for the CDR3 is TGTGCCAGCGGATCATTACGGGACTCCTCCTACGAGCAGTACTTC.